This paragraph reports one T cell receptor (beta chain). Its specificity is unknown. This entry belongs to a study of cytomegalovirus exposure and HLA in healthy donors. The CDR3 length is 13 residues. The germline V gene encodes CDR1 SGHAT and CDR2 FQNNGV. V lost 1 base to trimming and J lost 6 bases, with 9 bases between them. Primers for the PCR totalled 60 Vbeta and 13 Jbeta. Sequencing used immunoSEQ multiplex PCR; TCRdb keeps in-frame clones, though not all of them. Of about 87,000 clones listed, approximately 69% were seen once; the top ten hold 20% to 25%. Study results and caveats: In an earlier analysis, about 87% or about 30%: the productive usage of most TCR beta V segments.

V gene TRBV11-2 combines with J gene TRBJ1-1; no clear D gene. The TCR sequence derives from a man in his thirties or forties in good health and CMV-seropositive. Sequencing input: PBMCs. The CDR3 coding sequence is TGTGCCAGCAGCTTAGGGAGTGTTGCTGAAGCTTTCTTT. This sequence encodes CASSLGSVAEAFF.